The next 31 T cell receptor beta chains were all read from a single sample in a study of tissue T cells after allogeneic stem cell transplantation. Time point indicated: mouse harvest day 7 after allogeneic transplant. The graft held 10^6 splenic CD5+ T cells and 10^7 T-cell-depleted bone marrow cells. The data were produced by immunoSEQ multiplex PCR, yet TCRdb's version contains in-frame clones alone and is incomplete. Among over 7,500 clones listed, 40% to 55% were seen once. Material for sequencing was gut tissue. Receptor source: a female BALB/c mouse given C57BL/6 T cells with graft-versus-host disease after an allogeneic hematopoietic cell transplant.

About this clone itself: The listed genes are named as in mouse. The CDR3 is cut off 1 residue early in the read; its end comes from the germline J gene. The J gene is TRBJ2-5, the V gene TRBV23. The CDR3 is made up of 15 amino acids. Germline assignment: CDR1 KGHTA and CDR2 FQNQQP. The CDR3 reads CSSSQSAGARDTQYF. Incomplete CDR3 DNA: TGCTCCAGCAGTCAATCCGCGGGCGCAAGAGACACCCAGTAC.

This clone was seen more than once but under ten times. The germline and genes are mouse ones. Coverage ceases 1 residue before the CDR3 finishes, and the germline J gene fills in the end. This sequence joins TRBV13-2 and TRBJ1-4, with D tentatively TRBD1 (5 bases). This CDR3 region has 15 residues. V was pared by 0 bases and J by 0 bases, with 6 bases between. The V gene's germline CDR1 is NNHNN and CDR2 SYGAGS (reference sequence). CDR3 in amino acids: CASGDDRISNERLFF. CDR3 DNA, as far as it was read: TGTGCCAGCGGTGATGACAGGATTTCCAACGAAAGATTATTT.

Comments on this clone: Gene labels here are mouse ones. The read ends 1 residue before the CDR3 terminus; that terminus is restored from the germline J gene. Other DNA sequences of this sample code for an identical CDR3. This chain links TRBV26 with TRBJ1-4; no clear D. Deletions cut 3 bases from V and 0 bases from J, with 5 bases between. CDR1 is KGHPV and CDR2 is FQNQEV in the germline V gene (reference sequence). The CDR3 is 14 amino acids. The CDR3 loop reads CASSLGISNERLFF. Incomplete CDR3 DNA: TGTGCCAGCAGTCTTGGGATTTCCAACGAAAGATTATTT.

This clone showed up just a few times. Germline and genes here are mouse. Read sequence stops 1 residue before the CDR3 end, and the germline J gene provides the missing end. The rearrangement uses TRBV13-2 and TRBJ2-5; 9 bases line up with TRBD2. Germline V gives CDR1 NNHNN, CDR2 SYGAGS (reference sequence). V shed 5 bases and J 3 bases; nucleotides not matched to a gene: 4. The CDR3 length is 14 residues. The sequenced CDR3 bases are TGTGCCAGCGGCCATCTGGGGGGGCAAGACACCCAGTAC. It translates to CASGHLGGQDTQY. In full, the CDR3 is CASGHLGGQDTQYF.

Comments on this clone: Mouse names are used for the genes. The sequenced fragment ends 1 residue before the CDR3 boundary, so the rest is inferred from the germline J gene. This chain joins TRBV16 and TRBJ2-2; D is undetermined. Germline-derived CDR1 and CDR2 are SGHSA and FRNQAP. The CDR3 has 13 amino acids. V was cut by 1 base and J by 3 bases, with 3 bases left in between. The CDR3 bases that were read are TGTGCAAGCAGCTTAGCTGACACCGGGCAGCTCTAC. It specifies CASSLADTGQLY. In full, the CDR3 is CASSLADTGQLYF.

On this clone itself: The genes and germline here are from mouse. The CDR3 end falls 1 residue outside the read, so it is completed with the germline J gene. J is TRBJ2-5 and V is TRBV23; the table assigns TRBD1, which was not confirmed against the DNA. This CDR3 has 14 residues. Germline CDR1 and CDR2: KGHTA and FQNQQP. Partial CDR3 DNA: TGCTCCAGCAGTCACAGGGTTAACCAAGACACCCAGTAC. This translates into CSSSHRVNQDTQY. In full, the CDR3 is CSSSHRVNQDTQYF.

In regard to this clone: The genes are named according to mouse. The CDR3 extends 1 residue past the end of the read, so its final part is completed from the germline J gene. The J gene is TRBJ1-3, the V gene TRBV23; the listed D gene, TRBD1, was not tested against the DNA. CDR3 length equals 14 residues. Germline CDR1 and CDR2: KGHTA and FQNQQP. The CDR3 reads CSSSQDSSGNTLYF. CDR3 bases read: TGCTCCAGCAGTCAAGACAGTTCTGGAAATACGCTCTAT.

Worth noting for this clone: Gene names follow the mouse nomenclature. The read ends 1 residue early relative to the CDR3; the germline J gene fills the gap. In the same sample, other DNA sequences code for this CDR3. The J gene is TRBJ1-1, the V gene TRBV23; TRBD1 reflects the table's D call only, with no check against the DNA. This CDR3 is built from 14 residues. CDR1 and CDR2 from the germline V gene are KGHTA and FQNQQP. Incomplete CDR3 DNA: TGCTCCAGCAGTCAAGGGACAGCAAACACAGAAGTCTTC. Translated: CSSSQGTANTEVF. The full CDR3 reads CSSSQGTANTEVFF.

About this clone itself: Gene labels here are mouse ones. The read halts 1 residue ahead of the CDR3 end, with the missing end drawn from the germline J gene. J is TRBJ1-6 and V is TRBV13-3; D remains unclear. TRBJ1-6 carries the ORF label, with uncertain function. V was pared by 3 bases and J by 0 bases, with 4 bases between. There are 14 residues in the CDR3. The germline gives CDR1 NNHDY, CDR2 SYVADS. CDR3 DNA (partial): TGTGCCAGCAGTGCGGGTTCCTATAATTCGCCCCTCTAC. This encodes CASSAGSYNSPLY. The complete CDR3 protein is CASSAGSYNSPLYF.

As to this clone: These gene names are mouse names. With the read ending 1 residue before the CDR3 end, the germline J gene is used to fill in that end. The genes are TRBV26 and TRBJ2-5, with unresolved D. V dropped 2 bases and J dropped 1 base, with 4 bases sitting between them. CDR1 is KGHPV and CDR2 is FQNQEV in the germline V gene (reference sequence). CDR3 size: 13 residues. The sequenced part of the CDR3 DNA is TGTGCCAGCAGTCTGGCATACCAAGACACCCAGTAC. Translated, it gives CASSLAYQDTQY. In full, the CDR3 reads CASSLAYQDTQYF.

As regards this clone: Gene names follow the mouse nomenclature. The read is 1 residue too short to cover the CDR3 end, so that end is filled in from the germline J gene. The chain joins TRBV26 to TRBJ1-4; 9 positions agree with TRBD1. Trimming cost V 4 bases and J 7 bases; bases outside gene matches: 4. Germline CDR1 and CDR2: KGHPV and FQNQEV (reference sequence). This CDR3 region has 14 residues. The CDR3 DNA, read in part, is TGTGCCAGCAGTCCACAGGGGGCGGGCGAAAGATTATTT. Translation gives CASSPQGAGERLF. The entire CDR3 protein reads CASSPQGAGERLFF.

Remarks on this clone: Genes and germline are mouse. The read stops 1 residue short of the end of the CDR3; the missing end is completed from the germline J gene. The chain is built from TRBV13-2 and TRBJ1-1; a weak D match, TRBD1 (5 bases). Germline CDR1 is NNHNN and CDR2 is SYGAGS (reference sequence). The CDR3 spans 15 residues. V lost 0 bases and J lost 4, with 13 bases in between. Partial CDR3 DNA: TGTGCCAGCGGTGATGCGTGGGGAAGGGGCACAGAAGTCTTC. Translated, it gives CASGDAWGRGTEVF. The whole CDR3 protein reads CASGDAWGRGTEVFF.

For this clone: Mouse names are used for the genes. The CDR3 is cut off 1 residue early in the read; its end comes from the germline J gene. The V gene is TRBV23, the J gene TRBJ2-5; TRBD2 is taken as the D call from the table, unchecked against the DNA. Germline CDR1 and CDR2: KGHTA and FQNQQP. This CDR3 spans 14 amino acids. CDR3 sequence: CSSSQKGGGDTQYF. The covered CDR3 bases are TGCTCCAGCAGTCAAAAGGGTGGGGGAGACACCCAGTAC.

As for this clone: The listed genes are named as in mouse. The read ends 1 residue before the CDR3 terminus; that terminus is restored from the germline J gene. The gene calls are TRBV5 and TRBJ2-3, with a possible D match to TRBD1 (6 bases). CDR3 size: 14 residues. Germline V gene data show CDR1 as LGHNA and CDR2 as YNLKQL (reference sequence). Trimming pared 4 bases from V and 2 bases from J, leaving 10 bases between. Incomplete CDR3 DNA: TGTGCCAGCAGCCCCCACAGGGATGCAGAAACGCTGTAT. It encodes CASSPHRDAETLY. Given in full, the CDR3 is CASSPHRDAETLYF.

Details on this clone: The germline and genes are mouse ones. The CDR3 extends 1 residue past the end of the read, so its final part is completed from the germline J gene. The chain couples TRBV15 to TRBJ2-3; 9 nucleotides agree with TRBD1. The ends lost 3 bases at V and 1 base at J; junction bases unmatched: 5. The CDR3 has 16 residues. Germline V gene data show CDR1 as SGHND and CDR2 as FRSKSL. Incomplete CDR3 DNA: TGTGCCAGCAGTTTCACAGGGGGCAGAGGTGCAGAAACGCTGTAT. It codes for CASSFTGGRGAETLY. The CDR3 as a whole reads CASSFTGGRGAETLYF.

Turning to this clone: Gene names follow the mouse nomenclature. Incomplete CDR3 DNA: TGTGCTAGCAGTACCAGGGACACCGGGCAGCTCTAC. Translated, it gives CASSTRDTGQLY. The whole CDR3 reads CASSTRDTGQLYF. The chain links TRBV17 to TRBJ2-2, with a weak D call TRBD1 (5 bases). With the read ending 1 residue before the CDR3 end, the germline J gene is used to fill in that end. CDR3 size: 13 residues. V was trimmed by 4 bases and J by 3 bases, leaving 6 bases between them. CDR1 is MNHDT, CDR2 YYDKIL, per germline.

Of note for this clone: Gene names follow the mouse nomenclature. The DNA ends 1 residue before the CDR3 does, and the rest of the CDR3 is filled in from the germline J gene. The V and J genes are TRBV1 and TRBJ2-3, with 7 bases fitting TRBD1. V shed 4 bases, J shed 2 bases, and the junction held 3 bases outside the gene matches. The germline V gene encodes CDR1 NSQYPW and CDR2 LRSPGD (reference sequence). CDR3 length: 14 amino acids. CDR3 in amino acids: CTCSVDRVAETLYF. CDR3 DNA (partial): TGCACCTGCAGTGTCGACAGGGTTGCAGAAACGCTGTAT.

Remarks on this clone: Any gene name here is a mouse gene name. The sequenced fragment ends 1 residue before the CDR3 boundary, so the rest is inferred from the germline J gene. V gene TRBV23 combines with J gene TRBJ1-4; whether TRBD1, the table's D call, matches the DNA was not checked. Germline assignment: CDR1 KGHTA and CDR2 FQNQQP. CDR3 length: 12 residues. The part of the CDR3 DNA that was read is TGCTCCAGCAGTCTCAGCAACGAAAGATTATTT. This encodes CSSSLSNERLF. The whole CDR3 sequence reads CSSSLSNERLFF.

This clone has more than one count but fewer than ten. Gene and germline names: mouse. CDR3 region: CASRLGTGGSYEQYF. Incomplete CDR3 DNA: TGTGCCAGCAGGCTCGGGACAGGGGGTTCCTATGAACAGTAC. The J gene is TRBJ2-7, the V gene TRBV26; 11 bases line up with TRBD1. The read ends 1 residue early relative to the CDR3; the germline J gene fills the gap. V was clipped by 6 bases and J by 1 base; unmatched bases: 5. This CDR3 region has 15 residues. CDR1 is KGHPV, CDR2 FQNQEV, per germline (reference sequence).

A word on this clone: The genes and germline here are from mouse. The read halts 1 residue ahead of the CDR3 end, with the missing end drawn from the germline J gene. The chain uses TRBV1 and TRBJ2-5; possible D gene TRBD1, 6 bases. The CDR3 runs to 14 residues. Germline CDR1 and CDR2: NSQYPW and LRSPGD (reference sequence). With 2 bases removed from V and 1 base from J, the gap between germline ends came to 7 bases. Partial CDR3 DNA: TGCACCTGCAGTGCAAGGACAGACCAAGACACCCAGTAC. Its translation is CTCSARTDQDTQY. The entire CDR3 protein is CTCSARTDQDTQYF.

This clone was observed a handful of times. Gene names are the mouse ones. The read stops 1 residue short of the end of the CDR3; the missing end is completed from the germline J gene. This chain uses TRBV1 with TRBJ2-3, with D perhaps matching TRBD1 (5 bases). This CDR3 contains 14 residues. V was shortened by 4 bases and J by 0 bases, with 8 bases between the two germline ends. Germline CDR1 and CDR2: NSQYPW and LRSPGD (reference sequence). The CDR3 sequence: CTCSGTTSAETLYF. The CDR3 DNA, read in part, is TGCACCTGCAGTGGGACAACTAGTGCAGAAACGCTGTAT.

As for this clone: Gene names follow the mouse nomenclature. The CDR3 end lies 1 residue beyond the end of the read and is filled in from the germline J gene. This rearrangement joins TRBV23 to TRBJ2-1; the table gives TRBD1 as D, unverified against the DNA. Germline lookup yields CDR1 KGHTA and CDR2 FQNQQP. The CDR3 extends over 14 amino acids. The part of the CDR3 DNA that was read is TGCTCCGGCAGTCAATCGACAGGGGTGGCTGAGCAGTTC. It translates to CSGSQSTGVAEQF. The complete CDR3 protein is CSGSQSTGVAEQFF.

As concerns this clone: Mouse names are used for the genes. The sequence runs out 1 residue before the end of the CDR3; the remainder is reconstructed from the germline J gene. This chain links TRBV12-1 with TRBJ2-3, with 9 bases identical to TRBD2. The CDR3 consists of 14 residues. The trim removed 0 bases at V and 4 bases at J, leaving 1 base unmatched. The germline CDR1 and CDR2 sequences are SGHSN and HYEKVE. The CDR3 is CASSLWGGPETLYF. The CDR3 DNA, read in part, is TGTGCCAGCTCTCTCTGGGGGGGCCCAGAAACGCTGTAT.

This clone appeared once. Any gene name here is a mouse gene name. The read ends 1 residue early relative to the CDR3; the germline J gene fills the gap. V usage is TRBV5 and J usage is TRBJ2-1; D is possibly TRBD2 (6 bases). Germline V CDR1 and CDR2: LGHNA, YNLKQL (reference sequence). The CDR3 is 14 residues long. Trimming removed 0 bases at V and 3 bases at J, with 6 bases between. Partial CDR3 DNA: TGTGCCAGCAGCCAAGAACTGGGCTATGCTGAGCAGTTC. Protein product: CASSQELGYAEQF. The full CDR3 protein reads CASSQELGYAEQFF.

Turning to this clone: Genes and germline come from the mouse. The read ends 1 residue shy of where the CDR3 ends; the end is completed using the germline J gene. V and J are TRBV26 and TRBJ2-3; no definite D call. V shed 2 bases and J shed 0 bases, with 6 bases lying between them. Germline V gene sequence: CDR1 KGHPV, CDR2 FQNQEV (reference sequence). There are 14 residues in the CDR3. CDR3 residues: CASSLAQSAETLYF. CDR3 DNA (partial): TGTGCCAGCAGTCTGGCGCAAAGTGCAGAAACGCTGTAT.

This clone came up a few times. The gene symbols are mouse symbols. The DNA ends 1 residue before the CDR3 does, and the rest of the CDR3 is filled in from the germline J gene. The J gene is TRBJ2-3, the V gene TRBV12-2, with 8 bases aligning to TRBD1. The CDR3 extends over 15 amino acids. Germline CDR1 is SGHLS and CDR2 is HYDKME. The V and J ends lost 2 bases and 2 bases, in that order; junction bases with no gene match: 5. The sequenced part of the CDR3 DNA is TGTGCCAGCTCTCGACAGGGGTTTTATGCAGAAACGCTGTAT. This sequence encodes CASSRQGFYAETLY. The complete CDR3 protein is CASSRQGFYAETLYF.

Notes on this clone: The germline and genes are mouse ones. The read terminates 1 residue ahead of where the CDR3 ends, so the germline J gene completes it. The same CDR3 can be traced to other DNA sequences in this sample. The J gene is TRBJ2-4, the V gene TRBV26; 7 nucleotides align to TRBD2. V lost 2 bases to trimming and J lost 4 bases; unmatched junction nucleotides: 0. There are 13 residues in the CDR3. The V gene's germline CDR1 is KGHPV and CDR2 FQNQEV (reference sequence). The sequenced part of the CDR3 DNA is TGTGCCAGCAGTCTGGGGGGGGAAAACACCTTGTAC. Amino acids: CASSLGGENTLY. The full-length CDR3 reads as CASSLGGENTLYF.

Notes on this clone: Gene and germline names: mouse. With the read ending 1 residue before the CDR3 end, the germline J gene is used to fill in that end. The chain uses TRBV13-2 and TRBJ2-5; D uncertain. V lost 3 bases, J lost 0 bases, and 5 bases lay in between. CDR1 and CDR2 (germline): NNHNN, SYGAGS (reference sequence). The CDR3 extends over 13 amino acids. CDR3 DNA, as far as it was read: TGTGCCAGCGGTGGCAATAACCAAGACACCCAGTAC. Protein product: CASGGNNQDTQY. In full, the CDR3 reads CASGGNNQDTQYF.

This clone is medium-sized in the sample. Mouse gene names apply. Coverage ceases 1 residue before the CDR3 finishes, and the germline J gene fills in the end. The rearrangement uses TRBV14 and TRBJ2-1; no reliable D call. CDR1 is SGHDT and CDR2 is FRDEAV in the germline V gene. Trimming took 1 base from V and 3 from J, leaving 2 bases between them. This CDR3 is built from 12 residues. CDR3 DNA (partial): TGTGCCAGCAGTTTCAGCTATGCTGAGCAGTTC. It translates to CASSFSYAEQF. The full CDR3 sequence reads CASSFSYAEQFF.

By share, this clone ranks as medium-sized. All gene names here are mouse names. The CDR3 extends 1 residue past the end of the read, so its final part is completed from the germline J gene. The V call is TRBV5, the J call TRBJ2-7, with D possibly matching TRBD1 (5 bases). Trimming removed 3 bases from V and 7 bases from J, with 7 bases in between. This CDR3 comprises 11 residues. The germline gives CDR1 LGHNA, CDR2 YNLKQL (reference sequence). The CDR3: CASSHWTEQYF. CDR3 DNA (partial): TGTGCCAGCAGCCACTGGACAGAACAGTAC.

This clone was observed a handful of times. Gene names and germline match the mouse. The read terminates 1 residue before the CDR3 end, so the remaining end is supplied by the germline J gene. V usage is TRBV16 and J usage is TRBJ1-1; D gene uncertain. The CDR3 runs 14 residues. Trimming removed 1 base at V and 0 bases at J, with 6 bases between. Germline CDR1 SGHSA, CDR2 FRNQAP. CDR3 in amino acids: CASSLANANTEVFF. The part of the CDR3 DNA that was read is TGTGCAAGCAGCTTAGCCAACGCAAACACAGAAGTCTTC.